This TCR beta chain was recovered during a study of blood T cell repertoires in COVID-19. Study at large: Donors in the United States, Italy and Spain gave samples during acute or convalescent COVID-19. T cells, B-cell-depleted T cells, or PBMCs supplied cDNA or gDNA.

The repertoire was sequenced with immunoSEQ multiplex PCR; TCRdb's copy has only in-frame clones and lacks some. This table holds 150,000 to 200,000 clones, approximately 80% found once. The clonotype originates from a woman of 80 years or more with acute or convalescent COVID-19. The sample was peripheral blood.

DNA for the CDR3: TGTGCCAGCGGCAAGGGGGCGGGTCAGCCCCAGCATTTT. It codes for CASGKGAGQPQHF. The chain is built from TRBV11-2 and TRBJ1-5, with 7 bases fitting TRBD1. The CDR3 totals 13 residues. V gave up 8 bases and J gave up 6 bases; unmatched junction bases: 7. In germline, CDR1 is SGHAT, CDR2 FQNNGV. The full variable domain, rest sourced from reference TRBV11-2 and TRBJ1-5, is EAGVAQSPRYKIIEKRQSVAFWCNPISGHATLYWYQQILGQGPKLLIQFQNNGVVDDSQLPKDRFSAERLKGVDSTLKIQPAKLEDSAVYLCASGKGAGQPQHFGDGTRLSIL.